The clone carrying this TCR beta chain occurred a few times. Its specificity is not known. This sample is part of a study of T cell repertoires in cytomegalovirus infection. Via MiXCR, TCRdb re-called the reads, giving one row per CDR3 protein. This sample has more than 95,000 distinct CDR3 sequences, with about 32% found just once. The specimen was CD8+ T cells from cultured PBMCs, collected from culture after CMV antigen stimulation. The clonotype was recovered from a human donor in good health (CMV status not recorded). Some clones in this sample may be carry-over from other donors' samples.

Here the CDR3 reads CASSQLDSRNFATSYTF. The CDR3 DNA sequence: TGTGCCAGTAGTCAATTGGACAGCAGAAACTTTGCGACTAGCTACACCTTC. The J gene is TRBJ1-2, the V gene TRBV19; D possibly corresponds to TRBD1 (6 bases). Trimming shortened V by 5 bases and J by 9 bases, and 28 bases separated the two germline ends. Germline CDR1 LNHDA, CDR2 SQIVND (reference sequence). The CDR3 has 17 amino acids.